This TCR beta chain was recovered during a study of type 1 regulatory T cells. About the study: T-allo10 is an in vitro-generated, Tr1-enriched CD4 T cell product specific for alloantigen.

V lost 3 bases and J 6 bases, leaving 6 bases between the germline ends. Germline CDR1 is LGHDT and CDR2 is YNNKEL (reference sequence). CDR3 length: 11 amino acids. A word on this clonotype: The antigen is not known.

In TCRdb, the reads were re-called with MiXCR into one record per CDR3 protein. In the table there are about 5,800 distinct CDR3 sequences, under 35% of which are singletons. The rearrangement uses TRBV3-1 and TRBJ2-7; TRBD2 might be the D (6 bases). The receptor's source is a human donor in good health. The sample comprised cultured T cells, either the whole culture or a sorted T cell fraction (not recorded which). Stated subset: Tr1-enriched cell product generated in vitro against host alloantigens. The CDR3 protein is CASSQGGEQYF. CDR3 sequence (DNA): TGTGCCAGCAGCCAGGGGGGCGAGCAGTACTTC.